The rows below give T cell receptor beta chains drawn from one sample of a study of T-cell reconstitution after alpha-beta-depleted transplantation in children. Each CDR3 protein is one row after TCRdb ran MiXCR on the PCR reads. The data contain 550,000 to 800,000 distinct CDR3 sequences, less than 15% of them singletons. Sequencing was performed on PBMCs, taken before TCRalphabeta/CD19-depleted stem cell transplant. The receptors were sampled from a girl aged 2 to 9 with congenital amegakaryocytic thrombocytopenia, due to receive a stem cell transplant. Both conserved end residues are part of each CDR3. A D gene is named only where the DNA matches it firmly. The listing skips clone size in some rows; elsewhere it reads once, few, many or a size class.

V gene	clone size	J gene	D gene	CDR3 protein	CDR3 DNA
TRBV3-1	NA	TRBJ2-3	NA	CASSHVGLGPSTDTQYF	TGTGCCAGCAGCCATGTAGGACTTGGACCCAGCACAGATACGCAGTATTTT
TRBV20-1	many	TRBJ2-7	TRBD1	CSARQGDRGLPLFSYEQYF	TGCAGTGCTAGACAAGGTGACAGGGGCCTCCCCCTCTTCTCCTACGAGCAGTACTTC
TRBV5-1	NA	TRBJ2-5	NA	CASSLRTLAWGETQYF	TGCGCCAGCAGCTTGAGGACCCTTGCCTGGGGGGAGACCCAGTACTTC
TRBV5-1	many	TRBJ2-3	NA	CASGLGVSTDTQYF	TGCGCCAGCGGACTCGGGGTATCGACAGATACGCAGTATTTT
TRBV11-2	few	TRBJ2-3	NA	CASSDPGADTQYF	TGTGCCAGCAGTGATCCCGGTGCGGATACGCAGTATTTT
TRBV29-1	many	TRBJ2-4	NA	CSVAGRLAKNIQYF	TGCAGCGTTGCTGGGCGGTTGGCCAAAAACATTCAGTACTTC
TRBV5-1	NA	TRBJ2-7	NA	CASSLGGLPDYEQYF	TGCGCCAGCAGCTTGGGGGGCCTCCCCGACTACGAGCAGTACTTC
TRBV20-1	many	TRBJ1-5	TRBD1	CSAAPSETGRQPQHF	TGCAGTGCCGCCCCCTCCGAGACAGGGCGTCAGCCCCAGCATTTT
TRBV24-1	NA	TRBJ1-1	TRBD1	CATSDLRDRGTEAFF	TGTGCCACCAGTGATTTAAGAGACAGGGGGACTGAAGCTTTCTTT
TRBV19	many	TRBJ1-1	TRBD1	CASSRGQLNTEAFF	TGTGCCAGTAGCCGGGGACAGTTGAACACTGAAGCTTTCTTT
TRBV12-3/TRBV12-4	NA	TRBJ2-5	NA	CASSSTTYQETQYF	TGTGCCAGCAGTTCAACTACGTACCAAGAGACCCAGTACTTC
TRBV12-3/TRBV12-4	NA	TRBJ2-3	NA	CASTPGQSTDTQYF	TGTGCCAGCACCCCGGGGCAGTCCACAGATACGCAGTATTTT
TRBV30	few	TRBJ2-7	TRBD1	CAWSAGQGANEQYF	TGTGCCTGGAGTGCTGGACAGGGGGCCAACGAGCAGTACTTC
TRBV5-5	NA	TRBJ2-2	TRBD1	CASSLVGQGADTGELFF	TGTGCCAGCAGCTTGGTAGGACAGGGGGCGGACACCGGGGAGCTGTTTTTT
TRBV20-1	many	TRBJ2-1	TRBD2	CSAPPGTSSYNEQFF	TGCAGTGCTCCCCCCGGGACTAGCTCCTACAATGAGCAGTTCTTC
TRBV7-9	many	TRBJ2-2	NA	CASSSTGRNTGELFF	TGCGCCAGCAGCTCAACCGGGAGGAACACCGGGGAGCTGTTTTTT
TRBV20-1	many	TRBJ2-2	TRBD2	CSARDSSGRALGELFF	TGCAGTGCTAGAGATAGCAGCGGGAGGGCCCTCGGGGAGCTGTTTTTT
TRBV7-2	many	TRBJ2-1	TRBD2	CASSRPLAGTSHEQFF	TGTGCCAGCAGCCGTCCCCTAGCGGGAACTAGCCATGAGCAGTTCTTC
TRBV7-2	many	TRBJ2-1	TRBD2	CASRRAGVDNEQFF	TGTGCCAGCAGACGAGCGGGAGTGGACAATGAGCAGTTCTTC
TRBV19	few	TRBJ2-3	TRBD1	CASSMGTATSGDTQYF	TGTGCCAGTAGTATGGGGACAGCTACCTCGGGAGATACGCAGTATTTT
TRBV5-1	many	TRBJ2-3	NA	CASSPTTVGTDTQYF	TGCGCCAGCAGCCCTACGACAGTAGGCACAGATACGCAGTATTTT
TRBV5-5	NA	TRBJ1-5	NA	CASSQEWSNQPQHF	TGTGCCAGCAGCCAAGAATGGAGCAATCAGCCCCAGCATTTT
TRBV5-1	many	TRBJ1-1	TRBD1	CASSSPPPDRDTEAFF	TGCGCCAGCAGCTCACCCCCGCCGGACAGGGATACTGAAGCTTTCTTT
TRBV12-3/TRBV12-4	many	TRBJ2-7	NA	CASSLGAGQEQYF	TGTGCCAGCAGTTTAGGGGCGGGACAAGAGCAGTACTTC
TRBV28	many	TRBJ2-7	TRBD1	CASSLGAGGFYEQYF	TGTGCCAGCAGTTTAGGGGCAGGGGGCTTCTACGAGCAGTACTTC
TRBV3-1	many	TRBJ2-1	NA	CASSQQGLNEQFF	TGTGCCAGCAGTCAGCAGGGGCTTAATGAGCAGTTCTTC
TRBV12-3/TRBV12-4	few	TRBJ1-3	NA	CASIPRGSGNTIYF	TGTGCCAGCATCCCGCGAGGCTCTGGAAACACCATATATTTT
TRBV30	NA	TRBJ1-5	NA	CAWSPGYQPQHF	TGTGCCTGGAGCCCGGGGTATCAGCCCCAGCATTTT
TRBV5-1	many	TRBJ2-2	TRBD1	CASSLSGQGYTGELFF	TGCGCCAGCAGCTTGTCCGGACAGGGGTACACCGGGGAGCTGTTTTTT
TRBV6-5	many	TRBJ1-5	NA	CASSWSPQQPQHF	TGTGCCAGCAGTTGGTCCCCCCAACAGCCCCAGCATTTT
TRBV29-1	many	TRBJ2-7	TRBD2	CSVYHRREGYLGVYEQYF	TGCAGCGTTTACCACCGACGGGAGGGCTACCTTGGAGTTTACGAGCAGTACTTC
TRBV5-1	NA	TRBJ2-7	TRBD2	CASSPGLAEFDEQYF	TGCGCCAGCAGCCCGGGACTAGCGGAGTTCGACGAGCAGTACTTC
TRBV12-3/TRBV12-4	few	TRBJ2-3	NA	CASSFGNWEYF	TGTGCCAGCAGTTTCGGGAATTGGGAATATTTT
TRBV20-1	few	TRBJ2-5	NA	CSASLWEPAETQYF	TGCAGTGCTAGTTTGTGGGAGCCAGCAGAGACCCAGTACTTC
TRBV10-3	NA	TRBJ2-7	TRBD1	CAISDPGQAAYEQYF	TGTGCCATCAGTGACCCGGGACAGGCCGCCTACGAGCAGTACTTC
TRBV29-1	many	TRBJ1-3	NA	CSVDTSGNTIYF	TGCAGCGTTGACACCTCTGGAAACACCATATATTTT
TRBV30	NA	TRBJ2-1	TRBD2	CAWSVLSGTSGSVERFF	TGTGCCTGGAGTGTACTCTCCGGGACTAGCGGGAGTGTAGAGCGGTTCTTC
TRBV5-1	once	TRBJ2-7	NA	CASRLWGWEQYF	TGCGCCAGCAGGTTGTGGGGATGGGAGCAGTACTTC